Sequencing of this T cell receptor beta chain was carried out in a study of beta chain features in type 1 diabetes. Looking at the study overall: Patients and healthy donors were similar in age, gender and cell yields. Study-wide findings and caveats: Insertion counts at VDJ junctions were lower in type 1 diabetes patients, who also showed more deletions there. A moderate, significant TCRB CDR3 shortening appeared in type 1 diabetes across four CD4+ subsets.

Turning to this clone: Its antigen is currently unknown.

V gave up 6 bases and J gave up 0 bases; unmatched junction bases: 7. The length of the CDR3 is 16 residues. The germline V gene has CDR1 LGHNA and CDR2 YNFKEQ. The isolated RNA, all of it, was reverse transcribed, so expressed TCRB transcripts were what got sequenced. Method: immunoSEQ multiplex PCR; TCRdb's copy keeps in-frame clones and lacks some. The data contain about 160,000 clones, approximately 8% of them seen just once; the ten biggest clones take up under 0.55%. The clonotype comes from a man between 18 and 35 years old with type 1 diabetes. This sequence joins TRBV4-2 and TRBJ2-2; 7 nucleotides line up with TRBD1. The sequenced sample was central memory CD4+ T cells from blood. The chain's CDR3 is CASRPTQGANTGELFF. The CDR3 DNA reads TGTGCCAGCAGGCCCACCCAGGGGGCGAACACCGGGGAGCTGTTTTTT.